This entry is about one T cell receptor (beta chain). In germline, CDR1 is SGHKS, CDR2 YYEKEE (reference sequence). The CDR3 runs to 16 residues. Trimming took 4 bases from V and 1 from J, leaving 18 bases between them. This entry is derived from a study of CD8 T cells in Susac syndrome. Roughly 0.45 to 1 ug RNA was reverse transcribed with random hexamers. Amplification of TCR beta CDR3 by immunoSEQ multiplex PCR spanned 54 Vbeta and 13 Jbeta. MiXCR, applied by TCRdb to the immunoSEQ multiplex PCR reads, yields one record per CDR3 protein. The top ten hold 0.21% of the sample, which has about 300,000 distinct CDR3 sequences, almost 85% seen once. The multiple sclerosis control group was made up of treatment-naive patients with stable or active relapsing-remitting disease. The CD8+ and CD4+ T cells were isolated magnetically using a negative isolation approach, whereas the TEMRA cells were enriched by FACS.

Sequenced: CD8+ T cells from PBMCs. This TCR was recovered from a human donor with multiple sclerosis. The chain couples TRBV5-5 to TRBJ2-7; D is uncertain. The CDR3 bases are TGTGCCAGCAGCCATCCCGGTGAAGGGATTTCCTACGAGCAGTACTTC. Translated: CASSHPGEGISYEQYF.